This T cell receptor (beta chain) was captured in a study of esophageal squamous cell carcinoma under preoperative chemotherapy. In germline, CDR1 is SGHTA, CDR2 FQGNSA. The CDR3 contains 15 residues. Stated time point: after preoperative PTX-NDP chemotherapy. TCRdb reanalysed the PCR reads using MiXCR and keeps one entry per CDR3 protein. The sample has some 32,000 distinct CDR3 sequences; 50% to 60% are singletons. A note on this clonotype: The junction shows a germline mismatch at one end, possibly a read error.

This TCR was sampled from a human donor with esophageal squamous cell carcinoma. The donor label of this sample is uncertain. This sample was taken from a patient given preoperative chemotherapy. V gene TRBV7-2 combines with J gene TRBJ2-3; TRBD2 agrees at 7 bases. Here the CDR3 DNA reads TGTGCCAGCGGCCTGGGGGGGGGAGACACAAATACGCAGTACTTT. Amino acid sequence: CASGLGGGDTNTQYF.